What follows are 2 T cell receptor beta chains derived from one specimen sequenced in a study of blood T cells in healthy people across ages. The second PCR ran roughly 7 to 11 cycles with a sample-barcoded 5' primer and J-beta primers. TCRdb itself ran the 5' RACE reads through MiXCR, one entry per CDR3 protein. The repertoire holds fewer than 800,000 distinct CDR3 sequences, with about a third as singletons. The sample comprised blood. The receptor set was obtained from an elderly woman in good health.

The CDR3 sequence is CSARRDSEETQYF. DNA of the CDR3: TGCAGTGCTAGACGGGACAGTGAAGAGACCCAGTACTTC. This chain links TRBV20-1 with TRBJ2-5, with 7 nucleotides matching TRBD1. This CDR3 is built from 13 residues. Germline loops: CDR1 DFQATT, CDR2 SNEGSKA (reference sequence). V lost 2 bases to trimming and J lost 3 bases; unmatched junction nucleotides: 3.

This clonotype has more than one count but fewer than ten. The chain employs TRBV6-1 and TRBJ1-2, with D possibly TRBD1 on 6 matching bases. The CDR3 is made up of 12 amino acids. Per germline, CDR1 MNHNS and CDR2 SASEGT. Trimming took 8 bases from V and 7 from J, leaving 14 bases between them. CDR3 in amino acids: CASFTGQSGYTF. The CDR3 DNA reads as TGTGCCAGCTTTACAGGGCAGAGTGGCTACACCTTC.